A selection of T cell receptor beta chains follows, all from one sample in a study of CD8 T cells in ankylosing spondylitis. TCRdb re-analysed the 5' RACE reads in MiXCR, keeping a single row per CDR3 protein. The profile shows about 390,000 distinct CDR3 sequences, about 20% of them singletons. The sequencing sample was made of blood, either unsorted or a sorted T cell fraction (not recorded which). These receptors were obtained from a male donor with ankylosing spondylitis. CDR3s include the opening cysteine and the closing phenylalanine or tryptophan. Fields, in order: clone size, D gene, J gene, V gene, CDR3 DNA, CDR3 protein. A D gene is named only where the DNA matches it firmly. Clone size is shown for a subset of rows, as once, few, many or a class of expanded clone.

few | TRBD1 | TRBJ2-5 | TRBV11-3 | TGTGCCAGCAGCTCCGAAGACAGGGGCGTACAGACCCAGTACTTC | CASSSEDRGVQTQYF
. | . | TRBJ2-1 | TRBV27 | TGTGCCAGCAGTTTAGGGCGGGGCTACAATGAGCAGTTCTTC | CASSLGRGYNEQFF
few | TRBD1 | TRBJ2-7 | TRBV20-1 | TGCAGTGCTAACCCGGGACAGGGAATGTTCTACGAGCAGTACTTC | CSANPGQGMFYEQYF
. | . | TRBJ1-1 | TRBV12-3/TRBV12-4 | TGTGCCAGCAGTTTCCGGAGTGAAGCTTTCTTT | CASSFRSEAFF
few | . | TRBJ2-7 | TRBV28 | TGTGCCAGCAACGTATTTAGGGGACCCAGCTACGAGCAGTACTTC | CASNVFRGPSYEQYF
many | . | TRBJ2-7 | TRBV24-1 | TGTGCCACCAGTGATTTGGGGGACGAGCAGTACTTC | CATSDLGDEQYF
few | TRBD2 | TRBJ2-5 | TRBV12-3/TRBV12-4 | TGTGCCAGCAGTTTAATGTCTAGCGGGAAGGGGGAGACCCAGTACTTC | CASSLMSSGKGETQYF
. | TRBD1 | TRBJ2-1 | TRBV20-1 | TGCAGTGCCTTACAGGGGGATGAGCAGTTCTTC | CSALQGDEQFF
. | TRBD2 | TRBJ2-5 | TRBV9 | TGTGCCAGCAGCGTAAGCCCTCGGCGGGAGAATCGAGAGACCCAGTACTTC | CASSVSPRRENRETQYF
few | . | TRBJ2-1 | TRBV20-1 | TGCAGTGCTAGAGTGGCTAGACCCCACAATGAGCAGTTCTTC | CSARVARPHNEQFF
few | . | TRBJ2-1 | TRBV12-3/TRBV12-4 | TGTGCCAGCAGTTACCGGACTCCGAGGTACAATGAGCAGTTCTTC | CASSYRTPRYNEQFF
. | . | TRBJ1-4 | TRBV19 | TGTGCCAGTAGTGGCCCAGGACAGAAGAATGAAAAACTGTTTTTT | CASSGPGQKNEKLFF
. | TRBD2 | TRBJ2-1 | TRBV19 | TGTGCCAGCCATTCTAGCGGGAGGGCCGGTCGCGATGAGCAGTTCTTC | CASHSSGRAGRDEQFF
. | . | TRBJ2-1 | TRBV21-1 | TGTGCCAGCAGCAAAGGTCAGGAGGAGCACAATGAGCAGTTCTTC | CASSKGQEEHNEQFF
few | . | TRBJ2-5 | TRBV5-1 | TGCGCCAGCAGCCACAGAGGGGAGAGGCAAGAGACCCAGTACTTC | CASSHRGERQETQYF
few | TRBD2 | TRBJ2-1 | TRBV7-9 | TGTGCCAGCAGCTCCCCTCCGGCTAGCGGGTACAATGAGCAGTTCTTC | CASSSPPASGYNEQFF
. | TRBD1 | TRBJ2-3 | TRBV11-2 | TGTGCCAGCAGCTCGGACCCGGGACAGGAAACAGATACGCAGTATTTT | CASSSDPGQETDTQYF
. | . | TRBJ2-1 | TRBV28 | TGTGCCAGCAGTCCCTCGCGCTCGGAGCAGTTCTTC | CASSPSRSEQFF
few | . | TRBJ2-2 | TRBV18 | TGTGCCAGCTCCCTCAAGGGGGAGAACACCGGGGAGCTGTTTTTT | CASSLKGENTGELFF
few | TRBD2 | TRBJ2-3 | TRBV7-8 | TGTGCCAGCAGCCCGGGGGGGACTAGGACCTTTACGCAGTATTTT | CASSPGGTRTFTQYF
. | . | TRBJ1-5 | TRBV7-8 | TGTGCCAGCAGCTTTAGAACACTCCGGGGTCAGCCCCAGCATTTT | CASSFRTLRGQPQHF
few | . | TRBJ2-1 | TRBV12-3/TRBV12-4 | TGTGCCAGCAGTCCCGTAGGGGCCTCCTACAATGAGCAGTTCTTC | CASSPVGASYNEQFF
. | TRBD2 | TRBJ2-1 | TRBV28 | TGTGCCAGCAGTCCTTTAGCGGGAAAGGAGGTGAGGTCCTACAATGAGCAGTTCTTC | CASSPLAGKEVRSYNEQFF
many | . | TRBJ1-2 | TRBV7-2 | TGTGCCAGCAGCTTAGTTTCAGGGCTCCTCGATGGCTACACCTTC | CASSLVSGLLDGYTF
. | . | TRBJ2-3 | TRBV25-1 | TGTGCCAGCAGTGAATGGTACGGGGACGGGATAAGCACAGATACGCAGTATTTT | CASSEWYGDGISTDTQYF
few | . | TRBJ2-1 | TRBV20-1 | TGCAGTGCAGATCTAGGGGGGTCCTACAATGAGCAGTTCTTC | CSADLGGSYNEQFF
few | TRBD1 | TRBJ2-7 | TRBV28 | TGTGCCAGCAGTTCGCCGGGACAGCGAACCTACGAGCAGTACTTC | CASSSPGQRTYEQYF
few | . | TRBJ2-3 | TRBV20-1 | TGCAGTGCCCCAAGGTCAGGGGCAGATACGCAGTATTTT | CSAPRSGADTQYF
few | TRBD2 | TRBJ2-2 | TRBV9 | TGTGCCAGCAGCTGGGGACTAGCGCCTACCGGGGAGCTGTTTTTT | CASSWGLAPTGELFF
. | . | TRBJ1-4 | TRBV10-3 | TGTGCCACTGGCTCAGCCCTGAATGAAAAACTGTTTTTT | CATGSALNEKLFF
. | . | TRBJ2-1 | TRBV18 | TGTGCCAGCTCACCCGTGAGCGATGGGGCCTTCTACAATGAGCAGTTCTTC | CASSPVSDGAFYNEQFF
. | . | TRBJ2-6 | TRBV2 | TGTGCCAGCAGTCTAAACAGGGCTGAGGCCAACGTCCTGACTTTC | CASSLNRAEANVLTF
. | . | TRBJ2-6 | TRBV20-1 | TGCAGTGCTAGTTTGCTCTCTGGGGCCAACGTCCTGACTTTC | CSASLLSGANVLTF
few | . | TRBJ1-6 | TRBV20-1 | TGCAGTGCCCCTATTGTAGGCGACTTCTATAATTCACCCCTCCACTTT | CSAPIVGDFYNSPLHF
. | . | TRBJ2-2 | TRBV19 | TGTGCCAGTAGTATCCCAGGGAAGTCCACCGGGGAGCTGTTTTTT | CASSIPGKSTGELFF
. | TRBD2 | TRBJ2-7 | TRBV6-1 | TGTGCCAGCAGAGCACTAGCGGAGACCGGGTACGAGCAGTACTTC | CASRALAETGYEQYF
. | . | TRBJ2-1 | TRBV6-6 | TGTGCCAGCAGTTACAACAGGTCCGAGCAGTTCTTC | CASSYNRSEQFF
. | . | TRBJ2-3 | TRBV11-3 | TGTGCCAGCAGCTTCAGGGGAACTAGCACAGATACGCAGTATTTT | CASSFRGTSTDTQYF
. | . | TRBJ1-1 | TRBV2 | TGTGCTGGCAGGCGAGAAGTTAACACTGAAGCTTTCTTT | CAGRREVNTEAFF
. | . | TRBJ1-4 | TRBV3-1 | TGTGCCAGCAGCCAAGGAATTGAAAAACTGTTTTTT | CASSQGIEKLFF
. | . | TRBJ2-4 | TRBV20-1 | TGCAGTGCTAGGCCACGTGGGAGGTCAGCCAAAAACATTCAGTACTTC | CSARPRGRSAKNIQYF
few | . | TRBJ2-5 | TRBV29-1 | TGCAGCGTTGAGCGGCTTAGCGCACAAGAGACCCAGTACTTC | CSVERLSAQETQYF
few | . | TRBJ2-7 | TRBV4-1 | TGCGCCAGCAGCCAAGTAGGTGGCGGGATCTCCTACGAGCAGTACTTC | CASSQVGGGISYEQYF
. | TRBD2 | TRBJ2-3 | TRBV20-1 | TGCAGTGCGGAGTTAGCGGGAGATATAGATACGCAGTATTTT | CSAELAGDIDTQYF
. | TRBD2 | TRBJ2-1 | TRBV7-9 | TGTGCCAGCAGCTTAGCGCAAGAAGCGGGAGGGAGACTCTTC | CASSLAQEAGGRLF
. | . | TRBJ1-2 | TRBV10-3 | TGTGCCATCAGTGTGGCAGAAGATAACTATGGCTACACCTTC | CAISVAEDNYGYTF
. | TRBD2 | TRBJ2-5 | TRBV5-1 | TGCGCCAGCAGCCCGAGACTAGCGGACGTCCAAGAGACCCAGTACTTC | CASSPRLADVQETQYF
few | . | TRBJ1-4 | TRBV18 | TGTGCCAGCTCACCACCGGCAGGGCAGACGGGTGGAAAACTGTTTTTT | CASSPPAGQTGGKLFF
. | . | TRBJ2-1 | TRBV27 | TGTGCCAGCAGTTTCCCCGGGGGGAGGGGGTACAATGAGCAGTTCTTC | CASSFPGGRGYNEQFF
. | . | TRBJ2-2 | TRBV7-2 | TGTGCCAGCAGCTTATTTGCGGGACCCACGCAAGCCGGGGAGCTGTTTTTT | CASSLFAGPTQAGELFF
. | . | TRBJ2-5 | TRBV11-2 | TGTGCCAGCAGCTTAGAACCCGAAGAGACCCAGTACTTC | CASSLEPEETQYF